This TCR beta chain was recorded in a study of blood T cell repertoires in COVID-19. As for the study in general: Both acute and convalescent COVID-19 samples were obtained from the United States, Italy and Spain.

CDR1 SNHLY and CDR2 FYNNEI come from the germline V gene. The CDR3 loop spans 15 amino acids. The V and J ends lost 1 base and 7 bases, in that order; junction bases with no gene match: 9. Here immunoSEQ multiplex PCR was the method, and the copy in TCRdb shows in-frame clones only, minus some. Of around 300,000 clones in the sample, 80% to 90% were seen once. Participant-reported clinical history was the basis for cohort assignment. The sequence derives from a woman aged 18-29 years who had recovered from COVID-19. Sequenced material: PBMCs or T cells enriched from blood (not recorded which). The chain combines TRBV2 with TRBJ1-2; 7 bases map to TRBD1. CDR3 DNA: TGTGCCAGCAGTGAAGAGGGACAGCCACCTCGTGGCTACACCTTC. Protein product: CASSEEGQPPRGYTF.